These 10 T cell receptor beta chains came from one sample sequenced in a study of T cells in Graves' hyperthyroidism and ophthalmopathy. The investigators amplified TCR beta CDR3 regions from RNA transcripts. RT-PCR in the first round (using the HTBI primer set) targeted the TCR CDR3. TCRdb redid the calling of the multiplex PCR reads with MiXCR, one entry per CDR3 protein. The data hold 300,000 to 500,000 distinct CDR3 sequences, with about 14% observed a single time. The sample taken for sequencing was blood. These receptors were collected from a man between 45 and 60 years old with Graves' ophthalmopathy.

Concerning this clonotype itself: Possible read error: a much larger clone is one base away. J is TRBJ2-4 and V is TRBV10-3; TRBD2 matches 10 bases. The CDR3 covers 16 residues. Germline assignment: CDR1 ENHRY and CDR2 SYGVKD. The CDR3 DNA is TGTGCCACCTGGACTAGCGGTTGGGGGGCCAAAAGCATTCAGTACTTC. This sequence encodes CATWTSGWGAKSIQYF.

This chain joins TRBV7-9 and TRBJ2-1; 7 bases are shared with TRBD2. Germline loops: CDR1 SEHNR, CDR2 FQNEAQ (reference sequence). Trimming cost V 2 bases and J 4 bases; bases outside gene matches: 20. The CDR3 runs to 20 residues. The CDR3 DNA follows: TGTGCCAGCAGCTTATGGGTTGTTCGGGCCGAATCAGCGGGGTACAATGAGCAGTTCTTC. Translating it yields CASSLWVVRAESAGYNEQFF. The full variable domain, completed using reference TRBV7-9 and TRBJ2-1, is DTGVSQNPRHKITKRGQNVTFRCDPISEHNRLYWYRQTLGQGPEFLTYFQNEAQLEKSRLLSDRFSAERPKGSFSTLEIQRTEQGDSAMYLCASSLWVVRAESAGYNEQFFGPGTRLTVL.

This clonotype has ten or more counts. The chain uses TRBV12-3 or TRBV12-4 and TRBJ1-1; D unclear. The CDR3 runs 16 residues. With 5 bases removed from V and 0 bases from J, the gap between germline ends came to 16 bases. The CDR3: CASSPGIGRMNTEAFF. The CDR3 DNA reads TGTGCCAGCAGTCCGGGGATCGGCCGGATGAACACTGAAGCTTTCTTT.

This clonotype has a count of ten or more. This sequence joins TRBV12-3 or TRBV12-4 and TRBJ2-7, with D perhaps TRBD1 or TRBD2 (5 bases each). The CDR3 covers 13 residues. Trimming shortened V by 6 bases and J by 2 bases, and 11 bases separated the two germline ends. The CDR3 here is CASSRGTAYEQYF. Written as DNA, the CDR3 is TGTGCCAGCAGCCGGGGCACAGCCTACGAGCAGTACTTC.

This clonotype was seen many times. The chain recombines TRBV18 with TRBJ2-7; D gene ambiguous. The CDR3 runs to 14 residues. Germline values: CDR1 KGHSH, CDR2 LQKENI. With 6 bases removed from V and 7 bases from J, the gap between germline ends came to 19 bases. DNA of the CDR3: TGTGCCAGCTCCCGGGCGGCCACTACTTATGAGCAGTACTTC. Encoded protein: CASSRAATTYEQYF.

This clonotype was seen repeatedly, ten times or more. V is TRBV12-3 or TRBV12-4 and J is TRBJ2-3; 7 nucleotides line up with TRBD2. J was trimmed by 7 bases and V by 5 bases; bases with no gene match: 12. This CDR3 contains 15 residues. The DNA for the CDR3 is TGTGCCAGCAGTCCGGGCCCAGCGGGATTAAATACGCAGTATTTT. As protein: CASSPGPAGLNTQYF.

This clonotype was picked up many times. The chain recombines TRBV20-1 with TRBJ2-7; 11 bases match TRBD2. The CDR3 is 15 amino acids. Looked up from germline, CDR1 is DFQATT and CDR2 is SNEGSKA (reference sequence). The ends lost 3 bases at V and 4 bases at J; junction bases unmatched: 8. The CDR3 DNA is TGCAGTGCTAGCATGCTACTAGCGGGAGTTTACGAGCAGTACTTC. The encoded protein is CSASMLLAGVYEQYF.

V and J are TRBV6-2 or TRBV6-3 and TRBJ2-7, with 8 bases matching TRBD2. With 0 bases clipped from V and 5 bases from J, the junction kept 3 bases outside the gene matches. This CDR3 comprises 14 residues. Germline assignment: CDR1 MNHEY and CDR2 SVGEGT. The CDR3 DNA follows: TGTGCCAGCAGTTACTCGAGTAGCGGGAACGAGCAGTACTTC. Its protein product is CASSYSSSGNEQYF.

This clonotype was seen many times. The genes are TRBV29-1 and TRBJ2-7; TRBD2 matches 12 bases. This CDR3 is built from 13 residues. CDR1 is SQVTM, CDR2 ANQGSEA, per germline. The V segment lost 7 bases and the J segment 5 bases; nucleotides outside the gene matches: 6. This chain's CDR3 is CSARTSGTDEQYF. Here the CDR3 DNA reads TGCAGCGCTCGGACTAGCGGGACAGACGAGCAGTACTTC.

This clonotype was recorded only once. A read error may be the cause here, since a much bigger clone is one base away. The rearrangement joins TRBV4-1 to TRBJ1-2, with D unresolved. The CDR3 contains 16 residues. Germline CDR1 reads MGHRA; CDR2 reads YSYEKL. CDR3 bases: TGTGCCAGCAGCCAAGCGGTGGACTTCACTGGGGATGGCTGCACCTTC. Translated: CASSQAVDFTGDGCTF.